This T cell receptor beta chain was profiled in a study of cytomegalovirus exposure and HLA in healthy donors. Looked up from germline, CDR1 is SGHTA and CDR2 is FQGNSA. The CDR3 contains 14 residues. Trimming at V came to 5 bases and at J to 4 bases, leaving 6 bases not matched to a gene. Vbeta (60) and Jbeta (13) primers were used in the PCR. Sequencing used immunoSEQ multiplex PCR; TCRdb keeps in-frame clones, though not all of them. The table records about 94,000 clones, about 80% of them present only once. Comments on this clone: This sample includes further DNA sequences coding for the same CDR3.

The chain couples TRBV7-2 to TRBJ1-1, with TRBD1 matching 8 bases. This clonotype was obtained from a human donor in good health. Specimen: PBMCs. The DNA for the CDR3 is TGTGCCAGCAGCCGTGACAGGGGAGGCACTGAAGCTTTCTTT. Its protein is CASSRDRGGTEAFF.